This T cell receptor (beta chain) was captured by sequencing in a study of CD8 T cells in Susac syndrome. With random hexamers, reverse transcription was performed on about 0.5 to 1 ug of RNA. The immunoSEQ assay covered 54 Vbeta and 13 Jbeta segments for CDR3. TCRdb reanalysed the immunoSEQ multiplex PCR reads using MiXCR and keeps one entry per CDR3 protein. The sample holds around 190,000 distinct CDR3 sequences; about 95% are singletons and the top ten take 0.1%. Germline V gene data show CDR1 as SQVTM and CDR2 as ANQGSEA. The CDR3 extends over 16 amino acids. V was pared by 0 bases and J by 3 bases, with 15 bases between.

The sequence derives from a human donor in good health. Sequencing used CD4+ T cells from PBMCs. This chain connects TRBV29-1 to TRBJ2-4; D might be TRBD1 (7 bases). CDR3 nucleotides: TGCAGCGTTGAAGATCTTCGGCAGGGGGGCAAAAACATTCAGTACTTC. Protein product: CSVEDLRQGGKNIQYF.